This passage covers 13 T cell receptor beta chains from one sample sequenced in a study of blood T cell repertoires in COVID-19. Sequenced by immunoSEQ multiplex PCR; TCRdb stores in-frame clones only, minus some. Here the sample spans about 80,000 clones, approximately 82% being singletons. The sample was peripheral blood. These receptors all stem from a human donor in a cohort sampled during active COVID-19.

The chain links TRBV6-1 to TRBJ2-7; 8 bases map to TRBD2. Germline trimming cut 3 bases from V and 3 bases from J; bases unmatched to any gene: 4. Germline CDR1 is MNHNS and CDR2 is SASEGT. The CDR3 length is 14 residues. This CDR3 reads CASSDGGGNYEQYF. The CDR3 DNA reads TGTGCCAGCAGTGACGGGGGGGGAAACTACGAGCAGTACTTC.

This clone is a singleton in its sample. The V call is TRBV15, the J call TRBJ2-2; D gene ambiguous. Per the germline V gene, CDR1 is LNHNV and CDR2 is YYDKDF (reference sequence). The V and J ends lost 3 bases and 1 base respectively, with 21 bases between them. This CDR3 has 19 residues. CDR3 amino acids: CATSSRRYKNTENTGELFF. CDR3 DNA sequence: TGTGCCACCAGCAGCCGAAGGTATAAGAACACAGAGAACACCGGGGAGCTGTTTTTT.

This chain links TRBV10-3 with TRBJ1-5; TRBD1 aligns across 9 bases. Germline-derived CDR1 and CDR2 are ENHRY and SYGVKD. The CDR3 runs to 15 residues. J lost 6 bases, V lost 6 bases, and 9 bases had no gene match. The chain's CDR3 is CAISPGQGLGQPQHF. CDR3 nucleotide sequence: TGTGCCATCAGCCCGGGACAGGGCCTAGGTCAGCCCCAGCATTTT.

This sequence joins TRBV3-1 (or the pseudogene TRBV3-2) and TRBJ2-3; D remains ambiguous. The germline V gene has CDR1 LGHDT and CDR2 YNNKEL (reference sequence). The CDR3 consists of 12 residues. With 3 bases removed from V and 3 bases from J, the gap between germline ends came to 4 bases. This CDR3 reads CASSQTTDTQYF. The CDR3 coding sequence is TGTGCCAGCAGCCAGACTACAGATACGCAGTATTTT.

The chain links TRBV11-2 to TRBJ1-6, with D hard to call. Between the trimmed V and J ends, which lost 0 bases and 11 bases, there was a span of 5 bases. The germline gives CDR1 SGHAT, CDR2 FQNNGV. This CDR3 is 12 amino acids long. In DNA, the CDR3 is TGTGCCAGCAGCTTAGAGGCAACACCCCTCCACTTT. Translating gives CASSLEATPLHF.

The chain joins TRBV27 to TRBJ1-6; D possibly corresponds to TRBD1 (6 bases). Per germline, CDR1 MNHEY and CDR2 SMNVEV (reference sequence). Trimming removed 4 bases from V and 8 bases from J, with 15 bases in between. The CDR3 loop spans 15 amino acids. The CDR3 region has the DNA TGTGCCAGCAGTTGGGGAGGGGGAAAAGATTCACCCCTCCACTTT. Its protein is CASSWGGGKDSPLHF.

This clone came up a few times. V is TRBV30 and J is TRBJ1-6; D gene unclear. CDR1 is GTSNPN, CDR2 SVGIG, per germline (reference sequence). Between the trimmed V and J ends, which lost 3 bases and 6 bases, there was a span of 9 bases. This CDR3 has 13 residues. The CDR3 here is CAWSKATNSPLHF. Written as DNA, the CDR3 is TGTGCCTGGAGCAAAGCTACTAATTCACCCCTCCACTTT. Filled out from reference TRBV30 and TRBJ1-6, the complete variable domain reads SQTIHQWPATLVQPVGSPLSLECTVEGTSNPNLYWYRQAAGRGLQLLFYSVGIGQISSEVPQNLSASRPQDRQFILSSKKLLLSDSGFYLCAWSKATNSPLHFGNGTRLTVT.

The V and J genes are TRBV7-3 and TRBJ2-3; no clear D. The CDR3 is made up of 12 amino acids. Trimming cost V 5 bases and J 7 bases, with 10 bases left between them. CDR1 and CDR2 from the germline V gene are SGHTA and FQGTGA. The CDR3 protein is CASSPGYNTQYF. CDR3 coding DNA: TGTGCCAGCAGCCCAGGTTATAATACGCAGTATTTT.

In its sample, this clone was seen a few times. This rearrangement joins TRBV5-1 to TRBJ2-7, with D possibly matching TRBD1 (6 bases). CDR3 length: 17 amino acids. In germline, CDR1 is SGHRS, CDR2 YFSETQ. Trimming pared 4 bases from V and 5 bases from J, leaving 25 bases between. DNA for the CDR3: TGCGCCAGCAGCGCCCACAGGGCAGGGATGGCGGTTGACGAGCAGTACTTC. This gives the protein CASSAHRAGMAVDEQYF.

This chain uses TRBV14 with TRBJ2-3, with D unclear. This CDR3 has 16 amino acids. The germline V gene has CDR1 SGHDN and CDR2 FVKESK. V lost 2 bases, J lost 0 bases, and 12 bases lay in between. CDR3 sequence (DNA): TGTGCCAGCAGCCAATGGTCACAGACGAGCACAGATACGCAGTATTTT. Amino acids: CASSQWSQTSTDTQYF.

The rearrangement uses TRBV5-1 and TRBJ1-3, with TRBD1 identical over 7 bases. Germline V gene sequence: CDR1 SGHRS, CDR2 YFSETQ. J gave up 2 bases and V 6 bases, and 5 bases lay outside the gene matches. There are 14 residues in the CDR3. CDR3: CASTPGTAGNTIYF. CDR3 coding DNA: TGCGCCAGCACCCCCGGGACAGCTGGAAACACCATATATTTT.

The chain links TRBV15 to TRBJ2-3, with a possible D match to TRBD2 (5 bases). The CDR3 consists of 15 residues. CDR1 and CDR2 from the germline V gene are LNHNV and YYDKDF (reference sequence). The ends were cut back, 1 base at V and 4 bases at J, with 12 bases in the middle. CDR3 amino acids: CATSRGGVEADTQYF. The CDR3 DNA reads TGTGCCACCAGCAGAGGGGGAGTCGAGGCAGATACGCAGTATTTT.

The chain employs TRBV7-2 and TRBJ2-1; 12 nucleotides align to TRBD2. The V segment lost 5 bases and the J segment 5 bases; nucleotides outside the gene matches: 4. The CDR3 has 15 residues. In germline, CDR1 is SGHTA, CDR2 FQGNSA. The CDR3 reads CASSQLAGGHNEQFF. As DNA, the CDR3 is TGTGCCAGCAGCCAGCTAGCGGGAGGGCACAATGAGCAGTTCTTC.